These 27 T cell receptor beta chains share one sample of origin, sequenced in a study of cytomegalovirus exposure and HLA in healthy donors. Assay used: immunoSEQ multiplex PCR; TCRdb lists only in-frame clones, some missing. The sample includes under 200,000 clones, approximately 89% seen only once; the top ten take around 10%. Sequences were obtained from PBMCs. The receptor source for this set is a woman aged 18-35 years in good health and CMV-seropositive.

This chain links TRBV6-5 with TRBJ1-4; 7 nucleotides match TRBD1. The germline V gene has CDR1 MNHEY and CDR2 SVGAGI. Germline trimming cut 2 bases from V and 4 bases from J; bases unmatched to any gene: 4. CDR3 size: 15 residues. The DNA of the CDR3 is TGTGCCAGCAGTTACGCGGGGACAGTTAATGAAAAACTGTTTTTT. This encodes CASSYAGTVNEKLFF.

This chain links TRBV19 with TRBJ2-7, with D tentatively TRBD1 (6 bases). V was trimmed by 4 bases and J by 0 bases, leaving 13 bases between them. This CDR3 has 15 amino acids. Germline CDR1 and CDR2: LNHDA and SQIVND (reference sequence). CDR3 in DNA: TGTGCCAGTAGTACTGGACAGCACAACTCCTACGAGCAGTACTTC. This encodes CASSTGQHNSYEQYF.

Here the CDR3 DNA reads TGTGCCAGTAGTTTCACCGGGACAGGGTATCAGCCCCAGCATTTT. Translating it yields CASSFTGTGYQPQHF. This chain uses TRBV19 with TRBJ1-5, with 9 bases matching TRBD1. Germline CDR1 is LNHDA and CDR2 is SQIVND (reference sequence). The CDR3 is made up of 15 amino acids. V trimming: 5 bases; J trimming: 5 bases; junction bases outside the gene matches: 7.

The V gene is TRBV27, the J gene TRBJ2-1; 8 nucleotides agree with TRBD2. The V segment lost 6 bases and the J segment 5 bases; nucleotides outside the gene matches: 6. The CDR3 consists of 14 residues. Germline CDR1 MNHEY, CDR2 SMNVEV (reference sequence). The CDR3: CASRVAGRDNEQFF. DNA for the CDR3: TGTGCCAGCAGGGTAGCGGGACGAGACAATGAGCAGTTCTTC.

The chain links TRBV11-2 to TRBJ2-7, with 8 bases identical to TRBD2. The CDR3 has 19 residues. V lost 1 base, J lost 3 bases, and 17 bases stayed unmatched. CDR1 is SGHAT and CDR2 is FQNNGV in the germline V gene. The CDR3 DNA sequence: TGTGCCAGCAGCTTAGGTCTAGGGCGGGAGGTCCCCCTGGGCTACGAGCAGTACTTC. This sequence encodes CASSLGLGREVPLGYEQYF. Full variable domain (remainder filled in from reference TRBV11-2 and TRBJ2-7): EAGVAQSPRYKIIEKRQSVAFWCNPISGHATLYWYQQILGQGPKLLIQFQNNGVVDDSQLPKDRFSAERLKGVDSTLKIQPAKLEDSAVYLCASSLGLGREVPLGYEQYFGPGTRLTVT.

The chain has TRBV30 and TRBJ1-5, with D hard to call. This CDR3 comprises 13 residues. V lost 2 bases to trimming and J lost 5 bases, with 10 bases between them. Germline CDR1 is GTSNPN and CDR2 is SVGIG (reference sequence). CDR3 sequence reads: CAWSTGEDQPQHF. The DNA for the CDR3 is TGTGCCTGGAGTACCGGGGAGGATCAGCCCCAGCATTTT.

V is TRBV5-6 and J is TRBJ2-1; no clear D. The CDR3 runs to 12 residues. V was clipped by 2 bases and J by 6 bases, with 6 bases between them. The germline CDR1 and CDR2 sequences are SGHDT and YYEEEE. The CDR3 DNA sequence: TGTGCCAGCAGCTTATTCTTCAATGAGCAGTTCTTC. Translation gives CASSLFFNEQFF.

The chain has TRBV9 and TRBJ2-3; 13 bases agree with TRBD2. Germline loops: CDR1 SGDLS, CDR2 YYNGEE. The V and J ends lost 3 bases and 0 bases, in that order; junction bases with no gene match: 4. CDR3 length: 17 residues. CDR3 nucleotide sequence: TGTGCCAGCAGCGCTGAGGGACTAGCGGGAAGCACAGATACGCAGTATTTT. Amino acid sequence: CASSAEGLAGSTDTQYF.

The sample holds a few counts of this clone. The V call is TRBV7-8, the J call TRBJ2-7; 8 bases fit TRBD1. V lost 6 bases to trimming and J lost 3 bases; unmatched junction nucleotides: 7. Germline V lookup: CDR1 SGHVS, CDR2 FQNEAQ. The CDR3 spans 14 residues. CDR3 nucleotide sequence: TGTGCCAGCAGAAACGGGACAGGTGTCTACGAGCAGTACTTC. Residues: CASRNGTGVYEQYF.

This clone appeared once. CDR3 DNA: TGCGCCAGCAGCCAAGAGCCCTCGGGAGGCGGGACAGATACGCAGTATTTT. This translates into CASSQEPSGGGTDTQYF. This chain connects TRBV4-3 to TRBJ2-3; 7 bases match TRBD2. This CDR3 region has 17 residues. V lost 0 bases, J lost 3 bases, and 9 bases stayed unmatched. Germline CDR1 LGHNA, CDR2 YSLEER.

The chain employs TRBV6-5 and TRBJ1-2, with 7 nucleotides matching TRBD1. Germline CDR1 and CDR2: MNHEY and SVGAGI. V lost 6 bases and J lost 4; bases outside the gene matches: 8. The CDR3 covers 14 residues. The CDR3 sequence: CASRTGTLTYGYTF. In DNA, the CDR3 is TGTGCCAGCAGGACAGGGACACTCACCTATGGCTACACCTTC.

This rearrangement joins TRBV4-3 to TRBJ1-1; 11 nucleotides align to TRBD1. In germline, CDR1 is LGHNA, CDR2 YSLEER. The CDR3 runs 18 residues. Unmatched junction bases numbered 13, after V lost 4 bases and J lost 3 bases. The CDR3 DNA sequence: TGCGCCAGCAGCCTCTTGTGGGGGGACAGGGGGAAATACACTGAAGCTTTCTTT. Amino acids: CASSLLWGDRGKYTEAFF.

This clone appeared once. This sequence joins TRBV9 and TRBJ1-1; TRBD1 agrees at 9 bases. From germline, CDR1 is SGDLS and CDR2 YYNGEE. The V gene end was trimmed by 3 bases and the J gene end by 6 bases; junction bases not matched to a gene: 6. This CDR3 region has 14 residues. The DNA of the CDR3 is TGTGCCAGCAGCGGACACAGGGGGCTTGCTGAAGCTTTCTTT. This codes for CASSGHRGLAEAFF.

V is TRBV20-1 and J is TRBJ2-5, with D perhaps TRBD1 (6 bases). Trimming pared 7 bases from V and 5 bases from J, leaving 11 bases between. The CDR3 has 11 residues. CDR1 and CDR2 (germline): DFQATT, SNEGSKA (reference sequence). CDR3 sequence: CSEKRGETQYF. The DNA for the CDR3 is TGCAGTGAAAAGAGGGGGGAGACCCAGTACTTC.

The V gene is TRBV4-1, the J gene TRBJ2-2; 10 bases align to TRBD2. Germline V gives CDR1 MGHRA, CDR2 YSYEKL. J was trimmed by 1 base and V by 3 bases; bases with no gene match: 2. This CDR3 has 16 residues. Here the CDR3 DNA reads TGCGCCAGCAGCCAGCGGACTAGCGGGAACACCGGGGAGCTGTTTTTT. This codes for CASSQRTSGNTGELFF.

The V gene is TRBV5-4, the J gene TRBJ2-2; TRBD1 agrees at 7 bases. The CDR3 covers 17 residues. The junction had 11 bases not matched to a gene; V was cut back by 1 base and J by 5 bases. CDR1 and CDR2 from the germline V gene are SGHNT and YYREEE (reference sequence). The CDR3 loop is CASSLLKGARETGELFF. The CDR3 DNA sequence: TGTGCCAGCAGCTTGTTGAAGGGGGCGAGAGAGACCGGGGAGCTGTTTTTT.

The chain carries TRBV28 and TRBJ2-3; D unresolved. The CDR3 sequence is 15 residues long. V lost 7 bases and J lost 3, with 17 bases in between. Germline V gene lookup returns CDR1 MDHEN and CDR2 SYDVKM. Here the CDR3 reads CASTGAPYATDTQYF. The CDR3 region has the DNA TGTGCCAGCACGGGTGCTCCTTATGCGACAGATACGCAGTATTTT.

In DNA, the CDR3 is TGTGCCAGCAGTTACTTGCAGGGTCGACACGAGCAGTACTTC. Translation gives CASSYLQGRHEQYF. The rearrangement uses TRBV6-5 and TRBJ2-7; tentative D call: TRBD1 (5 bases). The CDR3 contains 14 residues. V lost 1 base, J lost 5 bases, and 12 bases lay in between. The germline gives CDR1 MNHEY, CDR2 SVGAGI.

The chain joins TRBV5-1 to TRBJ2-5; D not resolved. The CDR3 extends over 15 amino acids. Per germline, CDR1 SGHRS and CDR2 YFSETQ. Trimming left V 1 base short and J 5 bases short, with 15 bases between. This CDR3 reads CASSLSVNSVETQYF. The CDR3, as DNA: TGCGCCAGCAGCTTGTCCGTCAATAGTGTTGAGACCCAGTACTTC.

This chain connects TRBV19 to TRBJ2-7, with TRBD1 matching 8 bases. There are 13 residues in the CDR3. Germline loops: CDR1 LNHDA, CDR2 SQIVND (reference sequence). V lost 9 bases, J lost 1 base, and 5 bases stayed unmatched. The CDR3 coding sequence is TGTGCCAGCGGGACAGGCGGATCCTACGAGCAGTACTTC. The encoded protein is CASGTGGSYEQYF.

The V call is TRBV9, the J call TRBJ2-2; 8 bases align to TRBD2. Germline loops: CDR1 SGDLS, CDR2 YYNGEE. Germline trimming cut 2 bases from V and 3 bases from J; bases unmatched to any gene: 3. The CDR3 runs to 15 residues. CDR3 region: CASSVKLADTGELFF. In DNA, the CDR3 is TGTGCCAGCAGCGTTAAACTAGCGGACACCGGGGAGCTGTTTTTT.

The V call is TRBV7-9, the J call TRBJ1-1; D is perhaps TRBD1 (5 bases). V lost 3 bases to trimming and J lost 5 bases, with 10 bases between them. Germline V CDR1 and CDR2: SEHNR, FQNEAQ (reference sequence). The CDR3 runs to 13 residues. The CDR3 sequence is CASSLPGRTEAFF. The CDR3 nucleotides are TGTGCCAGCAGCTTGCCAGGGAGGACTGAAGCTTTCTTT.

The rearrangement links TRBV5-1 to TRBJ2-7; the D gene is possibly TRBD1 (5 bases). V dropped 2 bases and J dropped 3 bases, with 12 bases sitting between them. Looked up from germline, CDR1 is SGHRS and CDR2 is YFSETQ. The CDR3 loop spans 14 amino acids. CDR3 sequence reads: CASSLATDHYEQYF. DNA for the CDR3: TGCGCCAGCAGCTTAGCGACAGACCACTACGAGCAGTACTTC.

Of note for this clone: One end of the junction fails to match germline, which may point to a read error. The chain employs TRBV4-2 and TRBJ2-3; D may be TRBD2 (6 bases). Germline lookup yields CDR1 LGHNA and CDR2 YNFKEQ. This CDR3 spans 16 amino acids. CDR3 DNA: TGTGCCAGCACCCAATGGGGGGAAAGTAGCACAGATACGCAGTATTTT. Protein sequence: CASTQWGESSTDTQYF.

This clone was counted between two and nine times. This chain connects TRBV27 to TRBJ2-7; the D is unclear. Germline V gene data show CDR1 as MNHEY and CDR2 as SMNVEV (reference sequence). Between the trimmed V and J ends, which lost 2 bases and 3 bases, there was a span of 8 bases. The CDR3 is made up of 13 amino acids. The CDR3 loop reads CASSLASGYEQYF. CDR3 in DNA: TGTGCCAGCAGTTTAGCCTCGGGCTACGAGCAGTACTTC.

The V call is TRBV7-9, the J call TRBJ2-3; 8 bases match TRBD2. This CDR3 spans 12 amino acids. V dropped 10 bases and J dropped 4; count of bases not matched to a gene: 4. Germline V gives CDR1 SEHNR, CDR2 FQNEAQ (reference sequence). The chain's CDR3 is CAIGGGADTQYF. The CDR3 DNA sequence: TGTGCCATCGGGGGGGGCGCAGATACGCAGTATTTT.

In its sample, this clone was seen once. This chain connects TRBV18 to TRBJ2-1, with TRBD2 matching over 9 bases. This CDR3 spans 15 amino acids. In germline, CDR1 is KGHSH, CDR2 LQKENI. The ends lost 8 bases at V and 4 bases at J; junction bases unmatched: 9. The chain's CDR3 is CASATIAGAYNEQFF. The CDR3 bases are TGTGCCAGCGCAACTATAGCGGGAGCGTACAATGAGCAGTTCTTC.